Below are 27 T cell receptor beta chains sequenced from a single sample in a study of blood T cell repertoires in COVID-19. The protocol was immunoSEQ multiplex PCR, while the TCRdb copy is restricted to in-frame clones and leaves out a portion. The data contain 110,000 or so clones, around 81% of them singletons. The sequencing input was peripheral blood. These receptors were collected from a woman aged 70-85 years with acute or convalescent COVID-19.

The CDR3 coding sequence is TGTGCCAGCAGCTTAGGAGTTGGAGGGGTCGAGCAGTACTTC. Translation gives CASSLGVGGVEQYF. V and J are TRBV7-2 and TRBJ2-7, with TRBD2 as a possible D gene (6 bases). Germline CDR1 SGHTA, CDR2 FQGNSA. Trimming took off 1 base at V and 6 bases at J, with 13 bases between the two ends. The length of the CDR3 is 14 residues.

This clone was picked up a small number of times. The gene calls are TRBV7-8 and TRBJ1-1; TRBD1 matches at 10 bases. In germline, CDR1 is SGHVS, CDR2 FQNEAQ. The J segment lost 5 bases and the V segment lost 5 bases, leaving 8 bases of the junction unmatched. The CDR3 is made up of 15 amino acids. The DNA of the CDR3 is TGTGCCAGCAGCCAGATACGGACAGGGGGGACTGAAGCTTTCTTT. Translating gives CASSQIRTGGTEAFF.

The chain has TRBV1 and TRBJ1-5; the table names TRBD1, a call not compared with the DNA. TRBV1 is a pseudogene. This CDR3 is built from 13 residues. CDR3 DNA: TGCACCAGCAGCCAAGGACAGGGTGCAACCCAGCATTTT. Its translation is CTSSQGQGATQHF.

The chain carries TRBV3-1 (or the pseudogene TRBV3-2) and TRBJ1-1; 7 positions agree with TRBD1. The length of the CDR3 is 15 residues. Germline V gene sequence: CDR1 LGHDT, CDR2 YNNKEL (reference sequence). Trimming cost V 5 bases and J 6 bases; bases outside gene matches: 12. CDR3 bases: TGTGCCAGCAGCTCTCGATCGGGACAGCAGTCTGAAGCTTTCTTT. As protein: CASSSRSGQQSEAFF.

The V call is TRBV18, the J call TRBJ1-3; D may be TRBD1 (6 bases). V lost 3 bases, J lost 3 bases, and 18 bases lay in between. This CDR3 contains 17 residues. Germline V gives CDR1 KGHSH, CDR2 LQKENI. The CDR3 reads CASSPRSTGRFGNTIYF. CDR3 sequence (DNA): TGTGCCAGCTCACCCCGCTCGACAGGCCGTTTTGGAAACACCATATATTTT.

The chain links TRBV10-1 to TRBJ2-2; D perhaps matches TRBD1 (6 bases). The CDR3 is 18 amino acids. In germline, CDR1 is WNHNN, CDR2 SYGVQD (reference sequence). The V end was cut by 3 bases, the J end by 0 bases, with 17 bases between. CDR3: CASSDQHGQNANTGELFF. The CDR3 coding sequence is TGCGCCAGCAGTGACCAGCATGGACAGAACGCGAACACCGGGGAGCTGTTTTTT.

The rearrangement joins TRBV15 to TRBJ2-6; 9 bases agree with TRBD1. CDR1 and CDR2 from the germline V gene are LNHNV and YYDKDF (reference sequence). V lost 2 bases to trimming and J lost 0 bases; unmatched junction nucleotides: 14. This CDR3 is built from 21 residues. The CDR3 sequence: CATSRRPGTGSNPSGANVLTF. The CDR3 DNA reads TGTGCCACCAGCAGACGTCCCGGGACAGGGTCGAACCCCTCTGGGGCCAACGTCCTGACTTTC. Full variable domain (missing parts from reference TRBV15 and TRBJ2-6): DAMVIQNPRYQVTQFGKPVTLSCSQTLNHNVMYWYQQKSSQAPKLLFHYYDKDFNNEADTPDNFQSRRPNTSFCFLDIRSPGLGDTAMYLCATSRRPGTGSNPSGANVLTFGAGSRLTVL.

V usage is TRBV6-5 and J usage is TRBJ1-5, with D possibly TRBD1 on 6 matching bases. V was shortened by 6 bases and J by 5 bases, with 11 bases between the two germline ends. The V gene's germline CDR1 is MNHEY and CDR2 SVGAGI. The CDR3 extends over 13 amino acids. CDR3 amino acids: CASSWDIYQPQHF. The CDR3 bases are TGTGCCAGCAGCTGGGACATCTATCAGCCCCAGCATTTT.

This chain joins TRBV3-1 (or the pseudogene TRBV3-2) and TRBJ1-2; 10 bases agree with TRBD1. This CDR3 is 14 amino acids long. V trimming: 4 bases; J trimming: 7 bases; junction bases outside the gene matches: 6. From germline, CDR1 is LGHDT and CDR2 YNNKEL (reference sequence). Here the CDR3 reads CASSPSGTGVGYTF. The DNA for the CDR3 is TGTGCCAGCAGCCCCTCCGGGACAGGGGTTGGCTACACCTTC.

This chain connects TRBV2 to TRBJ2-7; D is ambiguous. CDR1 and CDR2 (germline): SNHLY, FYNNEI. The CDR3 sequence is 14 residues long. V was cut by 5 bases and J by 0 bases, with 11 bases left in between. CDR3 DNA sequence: TGTGCCAGCAGTCCCGGTAGATACTCCTACGAGCAGTACTTC. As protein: CASSPGRYSYEQYF.

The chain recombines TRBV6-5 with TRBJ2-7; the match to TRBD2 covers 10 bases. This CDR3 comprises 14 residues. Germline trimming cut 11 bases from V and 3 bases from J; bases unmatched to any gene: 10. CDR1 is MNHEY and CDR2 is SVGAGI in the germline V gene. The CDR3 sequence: CAASSGGAYYEQYF. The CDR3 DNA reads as TGTGCCGCCTCTAGCGGGGGCGCGTACTACGAGCAGTACTTC.

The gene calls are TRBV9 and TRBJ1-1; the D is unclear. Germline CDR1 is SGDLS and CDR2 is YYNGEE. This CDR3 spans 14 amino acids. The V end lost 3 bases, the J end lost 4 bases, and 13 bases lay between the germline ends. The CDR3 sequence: CASSADGSGTEAFF. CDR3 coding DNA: TGTGCCAGCAGCGCAGACGGGAGTGGCACTGAAGCTTTCTTT.

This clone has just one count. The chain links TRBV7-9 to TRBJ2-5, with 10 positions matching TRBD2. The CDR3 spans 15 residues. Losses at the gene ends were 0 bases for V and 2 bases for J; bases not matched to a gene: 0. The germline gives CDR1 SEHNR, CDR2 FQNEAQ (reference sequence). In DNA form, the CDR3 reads TGTGCCAGCAGCTTAGCACTAGCGGGGCAAGAGACCCAGTACTTC. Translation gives CASSLALAGQETQYF.

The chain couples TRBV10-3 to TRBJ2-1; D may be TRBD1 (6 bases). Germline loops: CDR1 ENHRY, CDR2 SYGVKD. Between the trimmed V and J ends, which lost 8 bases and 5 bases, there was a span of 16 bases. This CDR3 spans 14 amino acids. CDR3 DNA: TGTGCCATCGGGACAACCCCGATGGACAATGAGCAGTTCTTC. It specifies CAIGTTPMDNEQFF.

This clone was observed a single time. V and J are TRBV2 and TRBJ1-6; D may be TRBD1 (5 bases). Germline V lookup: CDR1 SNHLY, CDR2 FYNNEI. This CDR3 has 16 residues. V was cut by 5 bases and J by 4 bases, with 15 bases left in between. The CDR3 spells CASSPGRGAYNSPLHF. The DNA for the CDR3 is TGTGCCAGCAGTCCGGGGAGGGGAGCATATAATTCACCCCTCCACTTT.

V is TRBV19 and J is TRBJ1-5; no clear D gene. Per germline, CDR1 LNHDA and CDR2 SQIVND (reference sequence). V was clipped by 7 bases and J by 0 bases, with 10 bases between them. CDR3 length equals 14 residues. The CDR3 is CASNIPGSNQPQHF. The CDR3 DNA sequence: TGTGCCAGTAACATCCCGGGTAGCAATCAGCCCCAGCATTTT.

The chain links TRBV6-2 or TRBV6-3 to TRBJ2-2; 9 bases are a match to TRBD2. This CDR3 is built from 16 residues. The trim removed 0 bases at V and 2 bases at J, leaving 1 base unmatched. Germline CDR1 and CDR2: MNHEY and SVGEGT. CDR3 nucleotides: TGTGCCAGCAGTTACTCAGCGGGGGGAAACACCGGGGAGCTGTTTTTT. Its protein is CASSYSAGGNTGELFF.

The CDR3 bases are TGTGCCAGCAGCCAAGCAGACAGGGGAAATGAAAAACTGTTTTTT. This sequence encodes CASSQADRGNEKLFF. The V call is TRBV3-1 (or the pseudogene TRBV3-2), the J call TRBJ1-4, with 8 positions matching TRBD1. J was trimmed by 5 bases and V by 1 base; bases with no gene match: 3. The CDR3 totals 15 residues. CDR1 LGHDT and CDR2 YNNKEL come from the germline V gene (reference sequence).

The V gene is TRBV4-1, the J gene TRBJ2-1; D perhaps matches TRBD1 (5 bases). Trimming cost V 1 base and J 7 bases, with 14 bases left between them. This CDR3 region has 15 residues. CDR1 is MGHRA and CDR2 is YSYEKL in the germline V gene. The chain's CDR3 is CASSQGLTANNEQFF. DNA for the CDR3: TGCGCCAGCAGCCAAGGTTTGACAGCGAATAATGAGCAGTTCTTC.

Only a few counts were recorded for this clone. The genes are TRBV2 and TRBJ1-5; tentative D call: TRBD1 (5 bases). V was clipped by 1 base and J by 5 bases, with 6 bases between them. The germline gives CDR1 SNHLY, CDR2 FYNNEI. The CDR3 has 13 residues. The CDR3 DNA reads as TGTGCCAGCAGTGAAGAGACAGATCAGCCCCAGCATTTT. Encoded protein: CASSEETDQPQHF.

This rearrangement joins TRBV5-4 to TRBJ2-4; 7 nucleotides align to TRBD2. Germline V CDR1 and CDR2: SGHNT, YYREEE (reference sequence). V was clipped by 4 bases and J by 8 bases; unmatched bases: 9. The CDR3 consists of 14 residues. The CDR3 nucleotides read TGTGCCAGCAGCCCGGGAGGTGTCACGGACATTCAGTACTTC. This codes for CASSPGGVTDIQYF.

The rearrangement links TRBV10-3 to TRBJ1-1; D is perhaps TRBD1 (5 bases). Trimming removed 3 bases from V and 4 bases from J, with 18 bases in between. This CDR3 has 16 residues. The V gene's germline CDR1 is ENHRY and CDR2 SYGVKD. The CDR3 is CAISDDDRQRGTEAFF. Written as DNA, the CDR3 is TGTGCCATCAGTGACGACGATCGACAAAGGGGCACTGAAGCTTTCTTT.

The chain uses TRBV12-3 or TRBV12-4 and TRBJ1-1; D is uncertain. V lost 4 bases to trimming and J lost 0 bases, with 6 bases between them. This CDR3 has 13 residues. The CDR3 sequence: CASSSGVNTEAFF. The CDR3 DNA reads TGTGCCAGCAGTTCCGGGGTGAACACTGAAGCTTTCTTT.

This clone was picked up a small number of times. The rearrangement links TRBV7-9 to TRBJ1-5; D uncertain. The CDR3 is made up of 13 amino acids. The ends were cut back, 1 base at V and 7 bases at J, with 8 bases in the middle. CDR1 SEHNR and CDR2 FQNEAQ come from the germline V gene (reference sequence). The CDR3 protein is CASSLGSEQPQHF. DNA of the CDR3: TGTGCCAGCAGCTTAGGTTCGGAGCAGCCCCAGCATTTT.

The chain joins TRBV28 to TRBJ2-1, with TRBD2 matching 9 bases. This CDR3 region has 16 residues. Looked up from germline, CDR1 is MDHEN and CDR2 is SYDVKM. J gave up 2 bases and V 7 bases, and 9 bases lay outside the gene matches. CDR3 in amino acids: CASIRGQREAYNEQFF. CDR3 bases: TGTGCCAGCATCAGGGGTCAGCGGGAGGCCTACAATGAGCAGTTCTTC.

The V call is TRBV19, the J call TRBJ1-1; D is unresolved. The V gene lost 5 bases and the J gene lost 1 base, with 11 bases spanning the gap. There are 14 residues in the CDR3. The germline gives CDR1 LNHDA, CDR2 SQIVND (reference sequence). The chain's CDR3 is CASSPPPGNTEAFF. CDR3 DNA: TGTGCCAGTAGTCCCCCGCCCGGGAACACTGAAGCTTTCTTT.

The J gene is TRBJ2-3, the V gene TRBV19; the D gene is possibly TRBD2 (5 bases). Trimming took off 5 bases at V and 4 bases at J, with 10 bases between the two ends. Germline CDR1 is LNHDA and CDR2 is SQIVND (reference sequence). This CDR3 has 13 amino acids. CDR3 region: CASSLERADTQYF. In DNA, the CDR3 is TGTGCCAGTAGTTTGGAGAGGGCAGATACGCAGTATTTT.